This paragraph covers one TCR beta chain sequence. The data are from a study of blood T cell repertoires in COVID-19. Assay: immunoSEQ multiplex PCR; the TCRdb copy retains only in-frame clones and omits some. Of more than 400,000 clones listed, roughly 85% are singletons. Germline V gene lookup returns CDR1 MNHNS and CDR2 SASEGT. Trimming shortened V by 3 bases and J by 13 bases, and 13 bases separated the two germline ends. The CDR3 runs to 13 residues. The chain couples TRBV6-1 to TRBJ1-6; D possibly corresponds to TRBD1 (5 bases). This sequence originates from a human donor in a cohort sampled during active COVID-19. The sample consisted of peripheral blood. This CDR3 reads CASSDFRGWPLHF. CDR3 sequence (DNA): TGTGCCAGCAGTGATTTCCGGGGGTGGCCCCTCCACTTT.